A selection of T cell receptor beta chains follows, all from one sample in a study of shared clonotypes between healthy human individuals. Some clones are missing from TCRdb's copy, which holds only in-frame ones; the method was immunoSEQ multiplex PCR. The table records some 1.4 million clones, more than 95% of them present only once. The material sequenced was naive CD4+ T cells sorted from blood. The receptors derive from a man aged 25 to 40 in good health. Both conserved end residues are part of each CDR3. Fields, in order: J gene, clone size, V gene, D gene, CDR3 DNA, CDR3 protein. A D gene is named only where the DNA matches it firmly. Clone size is shown for a subset of rows, as once, few, many or a class of expanded clone.

>TRBJ2-7|.|TRBV7-2|.
TGTGCCAGCAGCTTAGCCCTCGAGCAGTACTTC
CASSLALEQYF
>TRBJ2-2|.|TRBV10-3|.
TGTGCCATCAGTGACCCGGGGGAAGACACCGGGGAGCTGTTTTTT
CAISDPGEDTGELFF
>TRBJ2-7|.|TRBV2|.
TGTGCCAGCAGTGCTAAACTGACATACGAGCAGTACTTC
CASSAKLTYEQYF
>TRBJ2-7|.|TRBV11-2|TRBD2
TGTGCCAGCAGCTCCGTCCGGGAGGGACGGCACTACGAGCAGTACTTC
CASSSVREGRHYEQYF
>TRBJ2-5|.|TRBV10-3|.
TGTGCCATCGGACGGGTGCTCCAAGAGACCCAGTACTTC
CAIGRVLQETQYF
>TRBJ2-7|.|TRBV5-1|TRBD1
TGCGCCAGCAGCTTGACAGGGGCCTACGAGCAGTACTTC
CASSLTGAYEQYF
>TRBJ2-7|.|TRBV19|.
TGTGCCAGTAGTATAGACCCACCGGGGAGGAGCGAGCAGTACTTC
CASSIDPPGRSEQYF
>TRBJ2-7|.|TRBV18|TRBD2
TGTGCCAGCCCACTTACTAGCGGGGGCTCGCCTCCCCCCCACGAGCAGTACTTC
CASPLTSGGSPPPHEQYF
>TRBJ2-3|.|TRBV29-1|TRBD2
TGCAGCGCCGACCTGGGACTAGCGGGGGCAGATACGCAGTATTTT
CSADLGLAGADTQYF
>TRBJ2-1|.|TRBV7-3|TRBD1
TGTGCCAGCAGCCCCGCCGGGACAGGGCTGTTCTTC
CASSPAGTGLFF
>TRBJ2-5|.|TRBV14|.
TGTGCCAGCAGCCACCGGGGGGAGACCCAGTACTTC
CASSHRGETQYF
>TRBJ2-5|.|TRBV19|.
TGTGCCAGCGCAGGGGATTCCCAAGAGACCCAGTACTTC
CASAGDSQETQYF
>TRBJ1-3|.|TRBV19|.
TGTGCCAGTAGCGGTCACTCTGGAAACACCATATATTTT
CASSGHSGNTIYF
>TRBJ2-2|.|TRBV5-8|.
TGTGCCAGCAGCTTGACGGACCTCGGGACCGGGGAGCTGTTTTTT
CASSLTDLGTGELFF
>TRBJ2-7|.|TRBV18|TRBD1
TGTGCCAGCTCACCACTTGGGGGACAGGCGATCTCCTACGAGCAGTACTTC
CASSPLGGQAISYEQYF
>TRBJ2-2|once|TRBV10-1|.
TGCGCCAGCAGTGAGGCAGGGGCAAGAACCGGGGAGCTGTTTTTT
CASSEAGARTGELFF
>TRBJ1-1|.|TRBV19|TRBD1
TGTGCCAGTAGTTCCTCCCGCGGACAGGGTGAAGGTGAAGCTTTCTTT
CASSSSRGQGEGEAFF
>TRBJ2-1|.|TRBV6-1|.
TGTGCCAGCAGTGAACGAGAGCAGTTCTTC
CASSEREQFF
>TRBJ2-7|.|TRBV11-2|.
TGTGCCAGCACCGCCAAACGGGCGGTATTTCACGAGCAGTACTTC
CASTAKRAVFHEQYF
>TRBJ2-7|.|TRBV12-5|.
TGTGCTAGTGGTTTGGTACTCGGGACGGCCTACGAGCAGTACTTC
CASGLVLGTAYEQYF
>TRBJ1-1|.|TRBV7-9|.
TGTGCCAGCAGCTTAGAGTATACTGAAGCTTTCTTT
CASSLEYTEAFF
>TRBJ2-1|.|TRBV2|TRBD2
TGTGCCAGCAGTCCGGGACTAGCGGGACCACAACGCTCCTACAATGAGCAGTTCTTC
CASSPGLAGPQRSYNEQFF
>TRBJ2-3|.|TRBV27|TRBD2
TGTGCCAGCAGGACTAGCGGAGGCACAGATACGCAGTATTTT
CASRTSGGTDTQYF
>TRBJ1-5|.|TRBV4-3|.
TGCGCCAGCAGCCAAGATCGGAAACAGAGTCCTCAGCCCCAGCATTTT
CASSQDRKQSPQPQHF
>TRBJ2-7|.|TRBV27|TRBD1
TGTGCCAGCAGTTTCCTCACCCCGGGACAGGGTCACGAGCAGTACTTC
CASSFLTPGQGHEQYF
>TRBJ1-5|once|TRBV2|TRBD1
TGTGCCAGCAGTTCGGGACAGCATAGCAATCAGCCCCAGCATTTT
CASSSGQHSNQPQHF
>TRBJ1-3|.|TRBV7-9|.
TGTGCCAGCAGCTCAAACCGGGACGCAGCTGGAAACACCATATATTTT
CASSSNRDAAGNTIYF
>TRBJ2-5|.|TRBV7-2|.
TGTGCCAGCAGCTTAGGACAGGGGAGGGGAGAGACCCAGTACTTC
CASSLGQGRGETQYF
>TRBJ2-7|.|TRBV5-1|TRBD1
TGCGCCAGCAGCTTGGCCTGGGACAGGGAGGCCTACGAGCAGTACTTC
CASSLAWDREAYEQYF
>TRBJ2-1|once|TRBV6-5|.
TGTGCCAGCAACCGGGACCCCTACAATGAGCAGTTCTTC
CASNRDPYNEQFF
>TRBJ1-1|.|TRBV28|.
TGTGCCAGCAGGGACGGGGACGCCATTGTGAACACTGAAGCTTTCTTT
CASRDGDAIVNTEAFF
>TRBJ1-3|.|TRBV7-9|.
TGTGCCAGCAGCTACGTACAGGCTTTTTCTGGAAACACCATATATTTT
CASSYVQAFSGNTIYF
>TRBJ1-1|.|TRBV11-2|.
TGTGCCAGCAGCTTAGTAGGGGTAGTGGAAGCTTTCTTT
CASSLVGVVEAFF
>TRBJ2-7|.|TRBV7-2|TRBD1
TGTGCCAGCAGCTTAGCCTCCGGACAGGTTAGTGTCTACGAGCAGTACTTC
CASSLASGQVSVYEQYF
>TRBJ1-2|.|TRBV30|.
TGTGCCTGGAGTTACTCCACCATAACACGCTACACCTTC
CAWSYSTITRYTF
>TRBJ1-2|.|TRBV20-1|.
TGCAGTGCCCCGCTAAGATATGGCTACACCTTC
CSAPLRYGYTF
>TRBJ2-1|.|TRBV2|.
TGTGCCAGCAGTGAAAGGCTTATGATCTCCTACAATGAGCAGTTCTTC
CASSERLMISYNEQFF